The 15 T cell receptor beta chains in this list originate from one sample, sequenced in a study of T cell responses to AZD1222 COVID-19 vaccine. Produced via immunoSEQ multiplex PCR; TCRdb's table is partial and in-frame only. The table records around 95,000 clones, 70% to 90% of them present only once. This material consisted of peripheral blood, taken on day 0 of AZD1222 vaccination. The source of these receptors is an adult in good health.

The chain is built from TRBV27 and TRBJ1-6; D is uncertain. CDR1 and CDR2 from the germline V gene are MNHEY and SMNVEV (reference sequence). The CDR3 is 14 residues long. V lost 5 bases, J lost 7 bases, and 12 bases lay in between. The CDR3 loop reads CASSTDSYNSPLHF. The CDR3 DNA reads as TGTGCCAGCAGTACGGACTCTTACAATTCACCCCTCCACTTT.

This chain connects TRBV3-1 (or the pseudogene TRBV3-2) to TRBJ1-2; a weak D match, TRBD1 (5 bases). This CDR3 has 14 amino acids. Germline V gene sequence: CDR1 LGHDT, CDR2 YNNKEL (reference sequence). V lost 0 bases, J lost 2 bases, and 7 bases lay in between. The CDR3 DNA reads as TGTGCCAGCAGCCAAGACACAGGCAACTATGGCTACACCTTC. Translation: CASSQDTGNYGYTF.

The chain links TRBV6-4 to TRBJ1-1; possibly TRBD1 for D (6 bases). The length of the CDR3 is 17 residues. The germline V and J ends were trimmed by 9 bases and 0 bases, with 23 bases remaining between them. Per the germline V gene, CDR1 is MRHNA and CDR2 is SNTAGT. CDR3 in DNA: TGTGCCAGGGGGTATATGGGGACAAACCCTCTGAACACTGAAGCTTTCTTT. It specifies CARGYMGTNPLNTEAFF.

The CDR3 coding sequence is TGTGCCAGCAGTTTATCAACGGGACCGGATTATGGCTACACCTTC. This codes for CASSLSTGPDYGYTF. The chain carries TRBV28 and TRBJ1-2, with a tentative D call TRBD1 (5 bases). Per germline, CDR1 MDHEN and CDR2 SYDVKM. This CDR3 contains 15 residues. With 1 base removed from V and 5 bases from J, the gap between germline ends came to 14 bases.

The V gene is TRBV6-5, the J gene TRBJ1-4; D not resolved. The V gene lost 7 bases and the J gene lost 8 bases, with 8 bases spanning the gap. The CDR3 is 11 amino acids. Germline V CDR1 and CDR2: MNHEY, SVGAGI. The chain's CDR3 is CASKDGEKLFF. In DNA, the CDR3 is TGTGCCAGCAAGGACGGAGAAAAACTGTTTTTT.

V gene TRBV6-5 combines with J gene TRBJ1-1; possibly TRBD1 for D (6 bases). Between the trimmed V and J ends, which lost 5 bases and 8 bases, there was a span of 9 bases. The CDR3 length is 11 residues. Germline assignment: CDR1 MNHEY and CDR2 SVGAGI. The CDR3 spells CASSLGQEAFF. The DNA of the CDR3 is TGTGCCAGCAGTCTCGGACAGGAAGCTTTCTTT.

This chain joins TRBV6-6 and TRBJ2-5; TRBD1 or TRBD2 may be the D gene (5 bases each). Trimming stripped 0 bases from V and 0 bases from J, with 11 bases between. The V gene's germline CDR1 is MNHNY and CDR2 SVGAGI (reference sequence). The CDR3 consists of 16 residues. The DNA for the CDR3 is TGTGCCAGCAGTTACTCCCCGGGACGGCACCAAGAGACCCAGTACTTC. Residues: CASSYSPGRHQETQYF.

The V and J genes are TRBV6-1 and TRBJ1-2; D is undetermined. CDR3 length equals 12 residues. V was trimmed by 2 bases and J by 7 bases, leaving 8 bases between them. Germline CDR1 and CDR2: MNHNS and SASEGT. The CDR3 DNA is TGTGCCAGCAGTGAATTGCTTTTTGGCTACACCTTC. Translated, it gives CASSELLFGYTF.

The chain has TRBV3-1 (or the pseudogene TRBV3-2) and TRBJ2-1; 7 bases match TRBD2. This CDR3 is 14 amino acids long. With V trimmed by 4 bases and J by 7 bases, 7 bases remained unmatched. Germline CDR1 and CDR2: LGHDT and YNNKEL (reference sequence). The DNA of the CDR3 is TGTGCCAGCAGCCGCCGCGGGAGTAAAAATGAGCAGTTCTTC. Protein sequence: CASSRRGSKNEQFF.

The chain uses TRBV27 and TRBJ2-1, with TRBD2 matching 16 bases. The CDR3 consists of 21 residues. Trimming at V came to 7 bases and at J to 0 bases, leaving 15 bases not matched to a gene. Per germline, CDR1 MNHEY and CDR2 SMNVEV (reference sequence). CDR3 protein: CASTARAPGLAGGPSYNEQFF. CDR3 nucleotide sequence: TGTGCCAGCACCGCCCGGGCCCCGGGACTAGCGGGAGGGCCCTCCTACAATGAGCAGTTCTTC.

This chain joins TRBV6-2 or TRBV6-3 and TRBJ1-6, with D possibly matching TRBD1 (5 bases). CDR1 is MNHEY and CDR2 is SVGEGT in the germline V gene. V gave up 0 bases and J gave up 0 bases, with 12 bases separating them. The CDR3 spans 18 residues. CDR3: CASSYSTARSSYNSPLHF. The CDR3 DNA sequence: TGTGCCAGCAGTTACTCGACAGCCCGGAGCTCCTATAATTCACCCCTCCACTTT.

The CDR3 loop reads CASSQDLGSENTEAFF. CDR3 DNA sequence: TGCGCCAGCAGCCAAGATCTTGGATCGGAGAACACTGAAGCTTTCTTT. The rearrangement joins TRBV4-1 to TRBJ1-1; no definite D call. The V end was cut by 0 bases, the J end by 1 base, with 12 bases between. The CDR3 covers 16 residues. Germline V gene data show CDR1 as MGHRA and CDR2 as YSYEKL.

V gene TRBV5-1 combines with J gene TRBJ2-3; 12 positions agree with TRBD2. Losses at the gene ends were 7 bases for V and 3 bases for J; bases not matched to a gene: 9. Germline CDR1 reads SGHRS; CDR2 reads YFSETQ. The CDR3 is 16 amino acids. CDR3 sequence (DNA): TGCGCCAGCGCCCCGGATCTAGCGGGAGGGACAGATACGCAGTATTTT. It encodes CASAPDLAGGTDTQYF.

This clone was detected a few times. The rearrangement joins TRBV7-6 to TRBJ1-5, with a tentative D call TRBD1 (6 bases). V was trimmed by 3 bases and J by 4 bases, leaving 13 bases between them. CDR3 size: 15 residues. CDR1 is SGHVS and CDR2 is FNYEAQ in the germline V gene. The CDR3 protein is CASSLTSGANQPQHF. In nucleotides, the CDR3 is TGTGCCAGCAGCTTGACCTCGGGGGCAAATCAGCCCCAGCATTTT.

V gene TRBV11-3 combines with J gene TRBJ2-3, with 9 positions matching TRBD1. Germline CDR1 is SGHNT and CDR2 is YENEEA. After removal of 5 bases from V and 6 bases from J, the junction contained 9 bases not matched to a gene. This CDR3 is built from 15 residues. The CDR3 loop is CASSKRDRASDTQYF. CDR3 sequence (DNA): TGTGCCAGCAGCAAACGGGACAGGGCATCGGATACGCAGTATTTT.